The entry that follows covers one T cell receptor (beta chain) sequence. Its antigen remains unidentified. The data stem from a study of shared clonotypes between healthy human individuals. Trimming removed 8 bases from V and 2 bases from J; junction bases left unmatched: 8. The CDR3 loop spans 14 amino acids. Per germline, CDR1 SQVTM and CDR2 ANQGSEA. Study observations and caveats: Clonotypes shared by all four donors outscored non-shared clonotypes in generation probability. Among donors, clonotype sharing was expected to be affected by sequencing depth.

CD45RO-negative CD8 cells positively selected for CCR7 made up the naive population, which excluded terminally differentiated effector memory CD45RA+ cells. The donor population consisted of healthy HIV-negative adults with no recent acute infections or vaccinations. The assay was carried out at the deep level. Sequencing used immunoSEQ multiplex PCR; TCRdb keeps in-frame clones, though not all of them. Of around 1.9 million clones listed, just under 95% are singletons. The V call is TRBV29-1, the J call TRBJ2-3, with 9 bases aligning to TRBD1. Sequenced input: naive CD8+ T cells from PBMCs. The source of this sequence is a man younger than 30 in good health. Some clones in this sample may be carry-over from other donors' samples. In DNA, the CDR3 is TGCAGCTTCCCGGGACAGGGAATCACAGATACGCAGTATTTT. Protein: CSFPGQGITDTQYF.